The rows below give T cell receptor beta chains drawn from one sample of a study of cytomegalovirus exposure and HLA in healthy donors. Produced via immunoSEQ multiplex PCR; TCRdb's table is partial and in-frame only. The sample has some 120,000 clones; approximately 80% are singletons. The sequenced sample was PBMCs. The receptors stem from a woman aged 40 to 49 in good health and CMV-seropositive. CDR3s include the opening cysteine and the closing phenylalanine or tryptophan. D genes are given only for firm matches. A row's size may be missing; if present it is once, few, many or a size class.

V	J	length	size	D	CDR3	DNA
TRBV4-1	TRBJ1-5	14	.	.	CASSLAAQGQPQHF	TGCGCCAGCAGCCTAGCGGCGCAGGGACAGCCCCAGCATTTT
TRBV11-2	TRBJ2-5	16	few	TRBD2	CASSFGLAEGQGTQYF	TGTGCCAGCAGCTTCGGACTAGCGGAGGGTCAGGGGACCCAGTACTTC
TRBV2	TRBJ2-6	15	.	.	CASRLAKGGANVLTF	TGTGCCAGCAGACTAGCTAAAGGTGGGGCCAACGTCCTGACTTTC
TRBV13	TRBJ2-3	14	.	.	CASSLLGAVDTQYF	TGTGCCAGCAGCTTACTGGGCGCCGTGGATACGCAGTATTTT
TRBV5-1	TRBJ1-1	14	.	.	CASSLDSRNTEAFF	TGCGCCAGCAGCTTGGACAGTCGGAACACTGAAGCTTTCTTT
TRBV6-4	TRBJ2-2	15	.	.	CASSEEGANTGELFF	TGTGCCAGCAGTGAAGAGGGGGCGAACACCGGGGAGCTGTTTTTT
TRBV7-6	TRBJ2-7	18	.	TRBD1	CASSLASVEGQGAYEQYF	TGTGCCAGCAGCTTAGCGTCGGTCGAGGGACAGGGGGCCTACGAGCAGTACTTC
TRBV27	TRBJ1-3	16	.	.	CASSLTVPDSGNTIYF	TGTGCCAGCAGTTTGACAGTTCCAGACTCTGGAAACACCATATATTTT
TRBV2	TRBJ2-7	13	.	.	CASSANWGDEQYF	TGTGCCAGCAGTGCTAATTGGGGGGACGAGCAGTACTTC
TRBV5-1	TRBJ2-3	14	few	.	CASSLDISGDTQYF	TGCGCCAGCAGCTTGGATATTTCGGGAGATACGCAGTATTTT
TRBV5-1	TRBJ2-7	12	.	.	CASIVTEYEQYF	TGCGCCAGCATCGTGACTGAGTACGAGCAGTACTTC
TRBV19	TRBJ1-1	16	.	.	CASSMVPRGLNTEAFF	TGTGCCAGTAGTATGGTCCCTAGGGGACTTAACACTGAAGCTTTCTTT
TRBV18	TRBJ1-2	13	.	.	CASSPPEGRGYTF	TGTGCCAGCTCACCACCAGAGGGGAGGGGCTACACCTTC
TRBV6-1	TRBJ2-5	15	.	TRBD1	CASSVGQGIQETQYF	TGTGCCAGCAGTGTCGGACAGGGCATCCAAGAGACCCAGTACTTC
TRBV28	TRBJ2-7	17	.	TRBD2	CATSGTSGRNPTYEQYF	TGTGCCACCTCGGGGACTAGCGGGAGGAATCCTACCTACGAGCAGTACTTC
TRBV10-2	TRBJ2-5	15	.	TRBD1	CASSGTGLNQETQYF	TGCGCCAGCTCCGGGACAGGGCTTAACCAAGAGACCCAGTACTTC
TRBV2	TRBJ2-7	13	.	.	CATSRGRENEQYF	TGTGCCACATCTCGGGGTAGGGAAAACGAGCAGTACTTC
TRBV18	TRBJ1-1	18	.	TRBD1	CASSPIRDRAGGNTEAFF	TGTGCCAGCTCACCCATCCGGGACAGGGCCGGCGGGAACACTGAAGCTTTCTTT
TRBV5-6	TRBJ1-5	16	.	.	CASSLSGGYSNQPQHF	TGTGCCAGCAGCTTGTCAGGAGGTTATAGCAATCAGCCCCAGCATTTT
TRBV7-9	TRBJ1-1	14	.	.	CASSLGPGGTEAFF	TGTGCCAGCAGCTTAGGGCCGGGGGGCACTGAAGCTTTCTTT
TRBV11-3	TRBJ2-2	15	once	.	CASSFARVGTGELFF	TGTGCCAGCAGCTTCGCGAGGGTGGGCACCGGGGAGCTGTTTTTT
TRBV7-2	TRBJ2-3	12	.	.	CASSPTGDTQYF	TGTGCCAGCAGCCCGACTGGGGATACGCAGTATTTT
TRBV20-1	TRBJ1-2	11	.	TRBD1	CSAGTAYGYTF	TGCAGTGCTGGGACAGCCTATGGTTACACCTTC
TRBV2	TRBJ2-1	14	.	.	CASSGRAGGHEQFF	TGTGCCAGCAGTGGGCGAGCAGGGGGGCATGAGCAGTTCTTC
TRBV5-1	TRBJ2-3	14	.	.	CASSLEGGTDTQYF	TGCGCCAGCAGCTTGGAAGGGGGCACAGATACGCAGTATTTT
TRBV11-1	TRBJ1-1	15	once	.	CASSLAGGRNLEAFF	TGTGCCAGCAGCTTAGCGGGAGGTCGGAATTTAGAAGCTTTCTTT
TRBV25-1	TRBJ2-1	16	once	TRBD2	CASSVSGTSGRNEQFF	TGTGCCAGCAGTGTTTCCGGGACTAGCGGGAGGAATGAGCAGTTCTTC
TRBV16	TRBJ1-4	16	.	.	CASSHQRRSPNEKLFF	TGTGCCAGCAGCCACCAGCGAAGGTCCCCTAATGAAAAACTGTTTTTT
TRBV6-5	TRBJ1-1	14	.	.	CASSYFRGNTEAFF	TGTGCCAGCAGTTACTTTAGGGGGAACACTGAAGCTTTCTTT
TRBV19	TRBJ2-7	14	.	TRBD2	CASALLSGGSEQYF	TGTGCCAGTGCCTTATTAAGCGGGGGCTCCGAGCAGTACTTC
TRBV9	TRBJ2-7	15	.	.	CASSLSADTSYEQYF	TGTGCCAGCAGCCTTTCAGCCGACACCTCCTACGAGCAGTACTTC
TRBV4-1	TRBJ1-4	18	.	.	CASSQGLRDRRTNEKLFF	TGCGCCAGCAGCCAAGGCCTCCGTGACAGGAGGACTAATGAAAAACTGTTTTTT
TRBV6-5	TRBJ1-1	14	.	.	CASGQGTLNTEAFF	TGTGCCAGCGGGCAGGGGACATTGAACACTGAAGCTTTCTTT